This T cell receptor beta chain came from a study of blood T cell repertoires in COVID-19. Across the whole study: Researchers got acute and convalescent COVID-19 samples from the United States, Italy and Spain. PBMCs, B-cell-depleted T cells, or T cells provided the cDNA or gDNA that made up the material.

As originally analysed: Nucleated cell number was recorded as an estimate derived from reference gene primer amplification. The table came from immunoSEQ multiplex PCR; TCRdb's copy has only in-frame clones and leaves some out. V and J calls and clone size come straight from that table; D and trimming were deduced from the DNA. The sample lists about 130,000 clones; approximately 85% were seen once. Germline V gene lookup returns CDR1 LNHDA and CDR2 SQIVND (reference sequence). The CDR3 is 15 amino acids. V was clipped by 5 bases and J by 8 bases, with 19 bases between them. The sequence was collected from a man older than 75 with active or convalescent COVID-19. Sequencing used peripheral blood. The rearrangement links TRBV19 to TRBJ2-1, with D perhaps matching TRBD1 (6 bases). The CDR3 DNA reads TGTGCCAGTAGTTTTGGACAGCTCCGGCGGGATGAGCAGTTCTTC. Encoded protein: CASSFGQLRRDEQFF.